This TCR beta chain was identified during a study of shared clonotypes between healthy human individuals. From germline, CDR1 is LNHDA and CDR2 SQIVND (reference sequence). Trimming took 1 base from V and 4 from J; bases not matched to a gene: 2. This CDR3 region has 15 residues. Study observations and caveats: Blood alone was sampled, and tissue repertoires likely differ.

Clones were read by immunoSEQ multiplex PCR, and TCRdb kept only the in-frame ones, dropping some. The sample includes about 450,000 clones, roughly three quarters seen only once; the top ten take approximately 13%. As to this clone: The antigen remains undetermined.

The chain has TRBV19 and TRBJ2-1, with 9 bases lining up with TRBD2. The clonotype comes from a woman aged 40 to 55 in good health. Some clones in this sample may be carry-over from other donors' samples. The specimen was PBMCs. The CDR3 spells CASSIGSGRYNEQFF. CDR3 bases: TGTGCCAGTAGTATAGGAAGCGGGAGGTACAATGAGCAGTTCTTC.